The table lists the clone carrying this T cell receptor beta chain with many counts. These data originate in a study of T cells in Graves' hyperthyroidism and ophthalmopathy. RNA transcripts gave rise to amplified TCR beta CDR3 regions. Carried out on the TCR CDR3, a first-round RT-PCR used the HTBI primer set. TCRdb re-derived calls from the multiplex PCR reads in MiXCR, one entry per CDR3 protein. The sample lists a few hundred thousand distinct CDR3 sequences; less than 25% were seen once. V lost 2 bases and J 3 bases, leaving 14 bases between the germline ends. CDR1 DFQATT and CDR2 SNEGSKA come from the germline V gene (reference sequence). The CDR3 has 14 residues.

The chain couples TRBV20-1 to TRBJ2-7; maybe TRBD2 (5 bases). Sequencing was performed on blood. The receptor comes from a man between 18 and 35 years old with Graves' hyperthyroidism. CDR3: CSARSAGSNYEQYF. The DNA for the CDR3 is TGCAGTGCTAGATCGGCGGGCAGTAACTACGAGCAGTACTTC.